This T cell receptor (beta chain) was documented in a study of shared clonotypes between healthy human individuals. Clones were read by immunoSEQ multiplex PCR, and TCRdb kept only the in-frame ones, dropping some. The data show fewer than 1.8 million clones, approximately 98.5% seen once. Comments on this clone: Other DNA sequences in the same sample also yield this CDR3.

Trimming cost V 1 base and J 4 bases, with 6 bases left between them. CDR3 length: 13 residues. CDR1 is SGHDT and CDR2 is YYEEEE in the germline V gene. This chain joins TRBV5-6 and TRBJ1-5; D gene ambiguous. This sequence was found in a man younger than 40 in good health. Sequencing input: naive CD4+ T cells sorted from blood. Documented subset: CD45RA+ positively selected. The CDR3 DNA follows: TGTGCCAGCAGCTTGTCCGCAAATCAGCCCCAGCATTTT. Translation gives CASSLSANQPQHF.